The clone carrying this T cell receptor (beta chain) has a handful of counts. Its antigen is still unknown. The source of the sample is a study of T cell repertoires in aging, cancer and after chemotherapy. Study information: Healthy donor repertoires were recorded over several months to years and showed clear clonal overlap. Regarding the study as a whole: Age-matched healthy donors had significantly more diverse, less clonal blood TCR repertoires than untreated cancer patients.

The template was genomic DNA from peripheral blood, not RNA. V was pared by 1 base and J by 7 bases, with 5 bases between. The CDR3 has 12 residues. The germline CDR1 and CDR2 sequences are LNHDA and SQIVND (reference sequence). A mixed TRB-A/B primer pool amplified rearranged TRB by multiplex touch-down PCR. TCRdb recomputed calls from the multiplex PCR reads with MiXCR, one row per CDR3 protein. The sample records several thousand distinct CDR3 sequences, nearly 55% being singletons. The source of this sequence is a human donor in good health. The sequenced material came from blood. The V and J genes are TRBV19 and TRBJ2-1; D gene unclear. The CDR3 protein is CASSIGLNEQFF. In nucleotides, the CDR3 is TGTGCCAGTAGTATAGGTCTAAATGAGCAGTTCTTC. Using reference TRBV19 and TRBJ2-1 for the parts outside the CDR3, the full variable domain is DGGITQSPKYLFRKEGQNVTLSCEQNLNHDAMYWYRQDPGQGLRLIYYSQIVNDFQKGDIAEGYSVSREKKESFPLTVTSAQKNPTAFYLCASSIGLNEQFFGPGTRLTVL.